The present T cell receptor (beta chain) was sequenced within a study of glioma-infiltrating T cells. General study findings and limits: Above-expected tissue-blood divergence occurred in all gliomas, most in low-grade ones. CDR3 overlap between tissue and blood was very small.

The CDR3 runs to 13 residues. Between the trimmed V and J ends, which lost 6 bases and 6 bases, there was a span of 17 bases. Germline values: CDR1 GTSNPN, CDR2 SVGIG (reference sequence). With respect to this clonotype: Its specificity is unknown.

Using RNA template, CDR3s of TCR alpha and beta were amplified with iRepertoire arm-PCR. One-step reverse transcription and amplification started from around 100-400 ng of tissue mRNA or PBMC total RNA. TCRdb re-derived calls from the multiplex PCR reads in MiXCR, one entry per CDR3 protein. Here the sample spans roughly 120,000 distinct CDR3 sequences, about 25% being singletons. What was sequenced was glioma tissue, nonneoplastic brain tissue, or PBMCs (not recorded which). The chain links TRBV30 to TRBJ2-5, with a tentative D call TRBD1 (5 bases). The sequence was obtained from a human donor with low-grade glioma or glioblastoma, undergoing nonglioma brain surgery, or in good health (not recorded which). The CDR3 nucleotides read TGTGCCTGCTCATCAGACAGCTTGAAGACCCAGTACTTC. This gives the protein CACSSDSLKTQYF.